This TCR beta chain emerged from a study of T cells in Graves' hyperthyroidism and ophthalmopathy. Study findings and constraints: Classification by a 13 V-J model distinguished ophthalmopathy from stable hyperthyroidism.

RNA transcripts yielded amplified TCR beta CDR3 regions. HTBI primers were used for first-round RT-PCR of the TCR CDR3. TCRdb reanalysed the multiplex PCR reads using MiXCR and keeps one entry per CDR3 protein. The sample holds 200,000 to 300,000 distinct CDR3 sequences, about a sixth seen once. This clonotype was counted at least ten times. Its cognate antigen is unknown. V was clipped by 2 bases and J by 5 bases, with 9 bases between them. This CDR3 region has 13 residues. Germline V lookup: CDR1 MDHEN, CDR2 SYDVKM. The V gene is TRBV28, the J gene TRBJ2-5; weak D call: TRBD1 (6 bases). The specimen sequenced was blood. The clonotype was recovered from a young woman with Graves' ophthalmopathy. CDR3: CASSLVRGETQYF. Written as DNA, the CDR3 is TGTGCCAGCAGTTTAGTCAGGGGTGAGACCCAGTACTTC.